What follows are 19 T cell receptor beta chains derived from one specimen sequenced in a study of cytomegalovirus exposure and HLA in healthy donors. Primers: 60 Vbeta forward and 13 Jbeta reverse. Repertoires were generated with immunoSEQ multiplex PCR, while TCRdb's copy carries only in-frame clones and drops some. The top ten clones hold around 1.9% of a sample with 200,000 or so clones, 80% to 85% of them seen once. Sequencing was done on a sample of PBMCs. These receptors were taken from a woman between 18 and 29 years old in good health and CMV-seropositive.

The rearrangement joins TRBV5-1 to TRBJ2-1; the D is unclear. Trimming stripped 4 bases from V and 9 bases from J, with 17 bases between. Germline CDR1 reads SGHRS; CDR2 reads YFSETQ. This CDR3 has 14 amino acids. The CDR3 is CASSLQHQFGEQFF. The CDR3 region has the DNA TGCGCCAGCAGCCTCCAACACCAGTTTGGTGAGCAGTTCTTC. Drawing the rest from reference TRBV5-1 and TRBJ2-1, the complete variable domain is KAGVTQTPRYLIKTRGQQVTLSCSPISGHRSVSWYQQTPGQGLQFLFEYFSETQRNKGNFPGRFSGRQFSNSRSEMNVSTLELGDSALYLCASSLQHQFGEQFFGPGTRLTVL.

V is TRBV19 and J is TRBJ1-6; TRBD1 matches at 9 bases. Germline V gene lookup returns CDR1 LNHDA and CDR2 SQIVND (reference sequence). Trimming removed 7 bases from V and 11 bases from J; junction bases left unmatched: 9. CDR3 size: 14 residues. The CDR3 DNA reads as TGTGCCAGTAATAAGGACAGGGGAGGTCCACCCCTCCACTTT. Its translation: CASNKDRGGPPLHF.

This sequence joins TRBV7-7 and TRBJ2-1, with 16 bases identical to TRBD2. The CDR3 covers 18 residues. In germline, CDR1 is SSHAT, CDR2 FNYEAQ (reference sequence). With 7 bases clipped from V and 5 bases from J, the junction kept 11 bases outside the gene matches. The CDR3 nucleotides are TGTGCCAGCACCTTCCCCGGGACTAGCGGGGGGGGTAACAATGAGCAGTTCTTC. This codes for CASTFPGTSGGGNNEQFF.

The chain recombines TRBV11-2 with TRBJ2-3; TRBD2 matches at 11 bases. From germline, CDR1 is SGHAT and CDR2 FQNNGV. CDR3 length: 15 amino acids. The ends lost 5 bases at V and 5 bases at J; junction bases unmatched: 6. The CDR3 here is CASSPTGTSGDTQYF. CDR3 nucleotides: TGTGCCAGCAGCCCAACCGGGACTAGCGGAGATACGCAGTATTTT.

The chain has TRBV7-3 and TRBJ2-1, with TRBD1 identical over 7 bases. The trim removed 6 bases at V and 5 bases at J, leaving 13 bases unmatched. Per the germline V gene, CDR1 is SGHTA and CDR2 is FQGTGA. The CDR3 spans 16 residues. The CDR3 sequence: CASSYGATGKNNEQFF. The CDR3 DNA follows: TGTGCCAGCAGTTACGGTGCGACAGGGAAAAACAATGAGCAGTTCTTC.

The chain uses TRBV27 and TRBJ1-4; 7 bases fit TRBD1. CDR1 is MNHEY and CDR2 is SMNVEV in the germline V gene (reference sequence). V lost 4 bases to trimming and J lost 4 bases; unmatched junction nucleotides: 9. This CDR3 contains 16 residues. CDR3 sequence: CASSSNPDRLNEKLFF. In DNA, the CDR3 is TGTGCCAGCAGTTCCAACCCGGACAGGCTTAATGAAAAACTGTTTTTT.

This clone was seen only a few times. This chain links TRBV10-3 with TRBJ1-6; D gene uncertain. Germline CDR1 ENHRY, CDR2 SYGVKD. Trimming took off 3 bases at V and 0 bases at J, with 6 bases between the two ends. CDR3 length equals 15 residues. The CDR3 loop reads CAISEASSYNSPLHF. CDR3 nucleotide sequence: TGTGCCATCAGTGAAGCAAGCTCCTATAATTCACCCCTCCACTTT.

The V call is TRBV7-9, the J call TRBJ1-2; D is ambiguous. V was trimmed by 5 bases and J by 8 bases, leaving 12 bases between them. The CDR3 runs to 12 residues. Germline assignment: CDR1 SEHNR and CDR2 FQNEAQ (reference sequence). CDR3 nucleotides: TGTGCCAGCAGCAACACGGGGTTCGGCTACACCTTC. Its protein product is CASSNTGFGYTF.

V is TRBV5-8 and J is TRBJ2-3; D perhaps matches TRBD1 (5 bases). V lost 1 base and J lost 1, with 10 bases in between. The CDR3 runs to 15 residues. Germline CDR1 and CDR2: SGHTS and YDEGEE. Here the CDR3 reads CASSLMGQGTDTQYF. CDR3 sequence (DNA): TGTGCCAGCAGCTTGATGGGGCAGGGCACAGATACGCAGTATTTT. The full variable domain, completed using reference TRBV5-8 and TRBJ2-3, is EAGVTQSPTHLIKTRGQQATLRCSPISGHTSVYWYQQALGLGLQFLLWYDEGEERNRGNFPPRFSGRQFPNYSSELNVNALELEDSALYLCASSLMGQGTDTQYFGPGTRLTVL.

This chain's CDR3 is CASSLGVRDRDGYTF. The CDR3 DNA reads TGCGCCAGCAGCTTGGGAGTCCGGGACAGAGATGGCTACACCTTC. The chain links TRBV5-1 to TRBJ1-2; 7 bases agree with TRBD1. V shed 0 bases and J 6 bases; nucleotides not matched to a gene: 8. The CDR3 is 15 amino acids. CDR1 is SGHRS and CDR2 is YFSETQ in the germline V gene.

The chain recombines TRBV19 with TRBJ1-2; D is perhaps TRBD1 (5 bases). This CDR3 has 14 amino acids. V lost 4 bases and J 4 bases, leaving 13 bases between the germline ends. Germline CDR1 is LNHDA and CDR2 is SQIVND (reference sequence). CDR3: CASSRQRESYGYTF. Written as DNA, the CDR3 is TGTGCCAGTAGTAGACAGAGAGAGTCCTATGGCTACACCTTC.

The chain couples TRBV5-1 to TRBJ1-2, with D maybe TRBD1 (6 bases). This CDR3 contains 13 residues. V was pared by 5 bases and J by 2 bases, with 10 bases between. Germline values: CDR1 SGHRS, CDR2 YFSETQ. CDR3 residues: CASRSDRNYGYTF. Here the CDR3 DNA reads TGCGCCAGCAGGTCAGACAGGAACTATGGCTACACCTTC.

This clone was picked up a small number of times. The chain recombines TRBV11-2 with TRBJ2-5, with D possibly matching TRBD2 (5 bases). The better agreement between TRBJ2-7 and the DNA end casts doubt on the J call. The germline gives CDR1 SGHAT, CDR2 FQNNGV. The CDR3 is 12 amino acids. The CDR3 DNA reads TGTGCCAGCAGCTTAATCGGGAACGAGCAGTACTTC. Amino acids: CASSLIGNEQYF.

J is TRBJ2-1 and V is TRBV15, with 7 nucleotides matching TRBD1. There are 16 residues in the CDR3. Germline CDR1 LNHNV, CDR2 YYDKDF (reference sequence). The V segment lost 0 bases and the J segment 1 base; nucleotides outside the gene matches: 3. The CDR3 region has the DNA TGTGCCACCAGCAGAGACAGACAGGGATCCTACAATGAGCAGTTCTTC. This encodes CATSRDRQGSYNEQFF.

The chain combines TRBV5-1 with TRBJ2-3; TRBD2 aligns across 11 bases. CDR3 length: 15 amino acids. Germline CDR1 and CDR2: SGHRS and YFSETQ. V shed 4 bases and J 4 bases; nucleotides not matched to a gene: 5. CDR3 region: CASSRLAGKSDTQYF. The DNA of the CDR3 is TGCGCCAGCAGCCGACTAGCGGGGAAGTCAGATACGCAGTATTTT.

The chain recombines TRBV10-3 with TRBJ2-1; 9 bases agree with TRBD2. The germline gives CDR1 ENHRY, CDR2 SYGVKD. After removal of 10 bases from V and 5 bases from J, the junction contained 9 bases not matched to a gene. The CDR3 loop spans 14 amino acids. The CDR3 protein is CATRSGGVDNEQFF. The CDR3 DNA reads TGTGCCACCCGTAGCGGGGGCGTCGACAATGAGCAGTTCTTC.

This sequence joins TRBV19 and TRBJ1-3; the D is unclear. CDR3 length equals 14 residues. Trimming took off 6 bases at V and 1 base at J, with 10 bases between the two ends. The V gene's germline CDR1 is LNHDA and CDR2 SQIVND (reference sequence). CDR3 loop: CASRPGRSGNTIYF. The DNA for the CDR3 is TGTGCCAGTAGACCGGGGAGATCTGGAAACACCATATATTTT. Using reference TRBV19 and TRBJ1-3 for the parts outside the CDR3, the full variable domain is DGGITQSPKYLFRKEGQNVTLSCEQNLNHDAMYWYRQDPGQGLRLIYYSQIVNDFQKGDIAEGYSVSREKKESFPLTVTSAQKNPTAFYLCASRPGRSGNTIYFGEGSWLTVV.

The V gene is TRBV29-1, the J gene TRBJ1-1; D possibly corresponds to TRBD1 (6 bases). The CDR3 sequence is 13 residues long. Deletions cut 8 bases from V and 1 base from J, with 14 bases between. From germline, CDR1 is SQVTM and CDR2 ANQGSEA. The CDR3 sequence: CSIRQAPNTEAFF. The CDR3, as DNA: TGCAGCATCAGACAGGCCCCGAACACTGAAGCTTTCTTT. Full variable domain (rest looked up from reference TRBV29-1 and TRBJ1-1): SAVISQKPSRDICQRGTSLTIQCQVDSQVTMMFWYRQQPGQSLTLIATANQGSEATYESGFVIDKFPISRPNLTFSTLTVSNMSPEDSSIYLCSIRQAPNTEAFFGQGTRLTVV.

The J gene is TRBJ2-2, the V gene TRBV5-1; TRBD2 agrees at 14 bases. Germline V gene lookup returns CDR1 SGHRS and CDR2 YFSETQ. V lost 3 bases and J lost 2; bases outside the gene matches: 6. The CDR3 covers 18 residues. Here the CDR3 DNA reads TGCGCCAGCAGCTCCTCCGGACTAGCGGGGGGAAACACCGGGGAGCTGTTTTTT. Translated: CASSSSGLAGGNTGELFF.